This T cell receptor beta chain appears in the sequencing data of a study of cytomegalovirus exposure and HLA in healthy donors. It was with 60 Vbeta and 13 Jbeta primers that the PCR ran. Assay: immunoSEQ multiplex PCR; the TCRdb copy retains only in-frame clones and omits some. This table has 85,000 to 120,000 clones, 83% appearing once. The sequenced sample consisted of PBMCs. The clonotype originates from a man in his forties in good health and CMV-seronegative.

The CDR3 nucleotides are TGTGCCAGCAGTTCCCCCGGGACAATTGTTGGCTACACCTTC. The encoded protein is CASSSPGTIVGYTF. The V call is TRBV28, the J call TRBJ1-2, with D possibly being TRBD1 (6 bases). V lost 4 bases to trimming and J lost 7 bases, with 16 bases between them. The CDR3 sequence is 14 residues long. Germline-derived CDR1 and CDR2 are MDHEN and SYDVKM.